This T cell receptor (beta chain) was profiled in a study of T cell changes during pregnancy in multiple sclerosis. Germline loops: CDR1 SGHNT, CDR2 YENEEA. Between the trimmed V and J ends, which lost 5 bases and 5 bases, there was a span of 12 bases. The CDR3 has 14 amino acids. The repertoire was sequenced with immunoSEQ multiplex PCR; TCRdb's copy has only in-frame clones and lacks some. Among 40,000 to 60,000 clones, roughly 90% were seen once, and the ten largest hold roughly 1.5%. The TCR originated in a female donor in good health, enrolled as a control in a pregnancy study. The V gene is TRBV11-3, the J gene TRBJ2-2, with D perhaps matching TRBD1 (5 bases). The sample consisted of peripheral blood, taken in the first trimester of pregnancy. CDR3 bases: TGTGCCAGCAGCCTCACCGGACATACCGGGGAGCTGTTTTTT. It translates to CASSLTGHTGELFF.